The sequence of this TCR beta chain was determined in a study of blood T cell repertoires in COVID-19. Turning to the study itself: The study drew acute and convalescent COVID-19 samples from the United States, Italy and Spain. The analysed material was cDNA or gDNA that came from T cells, B-cell-depleted T cells, or PBMCs.

CDR1 and CDR2 (germline): MGHDK, SYGVNS. CDR3 length equals 17 residues. The V end was cut by 0 bases, the J end by 8 bases, with 22 bases between. Cohorts were based on clinical histories the participants reported. Original handling: Amplification of reference gene primers provided the estimated nucleated cell counts. This table comes from immunoSEQ multiplex PCR, and its TCRdb copy is limited to in-frame clones, with some not included. V and J calls and clone size are copied from that table; D and trimming were computed from the DNA. The sample carries roughly 160,000 clones, more than 70% recorded once.

Sequenced input: PBMCs or T cells enriched from blood (not recorded which). The receptor was isolated from a man aged 55 to 70 who had recovered from COVID-19. This sequence joins TRBV25-1 and TRBJ1-2, with D tentatively TRBD1 (6 bases). This chain's CDR3 is CASSEYGAGAVHKGYTF. Written as DNA, the CDR3 is TGTGCCAGCAGTGAATATGGGGCAGGGGCGGTTCATAAGGGCTACACCTTC.